This TCR beta chain was sequenced during a study of T cell responses to AZD1222 COVID-19 vaccine. The study's findings and limits: Baseline seropositivity occurred in only a handful of AZD1222 recipients.

V lost 4 bases, J lost 3 bases, and 5 bases stayed unmatched. Germline V lookup: CDR1 SGHTA, CDR2 FQGTGA. The length of the CDR3 is 15 residues. The data were produced by immunoSEQ multiplex PCR, yet TCRdb's version contains in-frame clones alone and is incomplete. The sample contains 130,000 or so clones, around 90% of which appear only once. About this clone: Its antigen remains unknown.

The clonotype was recovered from an adult who received the AZD1222 COVID-19 vaccine. The input for sequencing was peripheral blood, taken 28 days after the second AZD1222 dose. This sequence joins TRBV7-3 and TRBJ1-1; TRBD1 agrees at 10 bases. CDR3 sequence: CASSSGTGVYTEAFF. As DNA, the CDR3 is TGTGCCAGCAGCTCCGGGACAGGGGTCTACACTGAAGCTTTCTTT.